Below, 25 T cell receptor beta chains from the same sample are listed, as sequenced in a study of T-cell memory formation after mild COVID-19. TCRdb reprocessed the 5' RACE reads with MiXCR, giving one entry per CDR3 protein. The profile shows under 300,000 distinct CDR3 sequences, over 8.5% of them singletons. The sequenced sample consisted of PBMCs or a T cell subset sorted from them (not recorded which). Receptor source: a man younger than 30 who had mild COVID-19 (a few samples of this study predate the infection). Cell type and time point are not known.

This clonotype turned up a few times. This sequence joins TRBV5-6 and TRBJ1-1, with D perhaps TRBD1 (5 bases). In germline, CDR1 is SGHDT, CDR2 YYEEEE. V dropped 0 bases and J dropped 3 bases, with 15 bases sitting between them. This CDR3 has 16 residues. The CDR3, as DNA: TGTGCCAGCAGCTTGGGAGGCCCCCAAGGGGACACTGAAGCTTTCTTT. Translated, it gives CASSLGGPQGDTEAFF.

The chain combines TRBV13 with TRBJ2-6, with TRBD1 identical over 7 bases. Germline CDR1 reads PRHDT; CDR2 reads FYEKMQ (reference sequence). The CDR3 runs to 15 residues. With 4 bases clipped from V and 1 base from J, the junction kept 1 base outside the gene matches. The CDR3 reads CASSSTGSGANVLTF. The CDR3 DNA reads TGTGCCAGCAGCTCGACAGGGTCTGGGGCCAACGTCCTGACTTTC.

The CDR3 reads CASSHGVARGGYNEQFF. The CDR3 coding sequence is TGCGCCAGCAGCCATGGGGTCGCTCGGGGGGGATACAATGAGCAGTTCTTC. The chain links TRBV4-1 to TRBJ2-1; TRBD2 aligns across 8 bases. The V segment lost 3 bases and the J segment 4 bases; nucleotides outside the gene matches: 11. There are 17 residues in the CDR3. Germline V lookup: CDR1 MGHRA, CDR2 YSYEKL.

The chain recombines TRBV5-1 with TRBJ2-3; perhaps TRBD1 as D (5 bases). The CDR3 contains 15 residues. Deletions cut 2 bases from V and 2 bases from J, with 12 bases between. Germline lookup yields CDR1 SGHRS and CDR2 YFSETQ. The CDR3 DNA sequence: TGCGCCAGCAGCTTTGATGACAGTGACACAGATACGCAGTATTTT. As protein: CASSFDDSDTDTQYF.

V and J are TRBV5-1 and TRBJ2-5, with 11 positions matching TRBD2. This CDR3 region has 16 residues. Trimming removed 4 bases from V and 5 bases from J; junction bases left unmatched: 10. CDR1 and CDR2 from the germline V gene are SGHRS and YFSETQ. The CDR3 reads CASSPFTSGGWETQYF. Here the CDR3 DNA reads TGCGCCAGCAGCCCCTTTACTAGCGGGGGCTGGGAGACCCAGTACTTC.

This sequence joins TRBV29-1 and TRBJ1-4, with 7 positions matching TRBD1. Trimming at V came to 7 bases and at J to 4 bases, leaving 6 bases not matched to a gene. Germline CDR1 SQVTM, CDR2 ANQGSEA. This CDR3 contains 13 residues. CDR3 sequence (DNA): TGCAGCGCGGGGGGACAGCTTAATGAAAAACTGTTTTTT. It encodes CSAGGQLNEKLFF.

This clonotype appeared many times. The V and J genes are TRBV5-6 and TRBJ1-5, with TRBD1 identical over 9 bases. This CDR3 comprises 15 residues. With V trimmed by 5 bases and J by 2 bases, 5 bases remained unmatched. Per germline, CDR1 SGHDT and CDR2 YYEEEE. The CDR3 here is CASSLTGGGNQPQHF. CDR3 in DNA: TGTGCCAGCAGTCTTACAGGGGGCGGCAATCAGCCCCAGCATTTT.

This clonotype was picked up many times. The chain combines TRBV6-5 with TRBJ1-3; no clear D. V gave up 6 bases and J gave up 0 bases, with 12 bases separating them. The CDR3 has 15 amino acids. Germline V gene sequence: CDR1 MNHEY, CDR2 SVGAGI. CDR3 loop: CASRGGSISGNTIYF. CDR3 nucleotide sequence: TGTGCCAGCAGGGGAGGCAGTATCTCTGGAAACACCATATATTTT.

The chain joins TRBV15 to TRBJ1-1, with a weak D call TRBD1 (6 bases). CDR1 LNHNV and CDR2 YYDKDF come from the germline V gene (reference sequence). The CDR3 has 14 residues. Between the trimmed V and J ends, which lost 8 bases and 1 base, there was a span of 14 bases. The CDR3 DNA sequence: TGTGCCACCGCGTATGGGGGCTGGAACACTGAAGCTTTCTTT. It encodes CATAYGGWNTEAFF.

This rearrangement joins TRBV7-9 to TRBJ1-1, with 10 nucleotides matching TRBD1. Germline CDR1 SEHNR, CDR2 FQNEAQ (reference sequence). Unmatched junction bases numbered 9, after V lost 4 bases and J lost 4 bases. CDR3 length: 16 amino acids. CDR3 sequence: CASSSRQGAEGTEAFF. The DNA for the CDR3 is TGTGCCAGCAGCTCCAGACAGGGGGCGGAAGGCACTGAAGCTTTCTTT.

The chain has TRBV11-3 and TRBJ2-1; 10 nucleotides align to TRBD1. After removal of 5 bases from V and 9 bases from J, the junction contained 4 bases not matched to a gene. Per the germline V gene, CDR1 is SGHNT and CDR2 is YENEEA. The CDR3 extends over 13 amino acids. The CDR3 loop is CASSPGQGSEQFF. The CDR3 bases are TGTGCCAGCAGCCCGGGACAGGGGAGTGAGCAGTTCTTC.

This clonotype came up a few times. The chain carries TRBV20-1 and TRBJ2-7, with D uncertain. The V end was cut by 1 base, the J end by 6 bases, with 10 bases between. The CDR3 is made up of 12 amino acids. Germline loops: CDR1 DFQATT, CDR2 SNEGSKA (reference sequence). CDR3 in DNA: TGCAGTGCTAGAGGGTATCCGTCCGAGCAGTACGTC. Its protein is CSARGYPSEQYV.

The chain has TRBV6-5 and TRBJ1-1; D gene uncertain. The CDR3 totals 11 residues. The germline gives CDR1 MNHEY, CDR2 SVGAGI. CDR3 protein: CAGPWWTEAFF. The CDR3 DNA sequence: TGTGCGGGCCCTTGGTGGACTGAAGCTTTCTTT.

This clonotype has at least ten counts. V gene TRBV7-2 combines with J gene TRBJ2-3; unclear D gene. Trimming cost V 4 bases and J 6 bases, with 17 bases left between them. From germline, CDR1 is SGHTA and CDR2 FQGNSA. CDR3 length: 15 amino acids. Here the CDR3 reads CASSSSRVGADTQYF. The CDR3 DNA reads TGTGCCAGCAGCTCGTCCCGGGTAGGAGCGGATACGCAGTATTTT.

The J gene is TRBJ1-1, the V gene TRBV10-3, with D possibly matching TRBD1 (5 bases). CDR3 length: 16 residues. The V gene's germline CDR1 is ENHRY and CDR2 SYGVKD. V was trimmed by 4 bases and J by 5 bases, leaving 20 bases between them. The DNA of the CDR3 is TGTGCCATCAGTGCGGCCCCGGGGGGAGGTAAAACTGAAGCTTTCTTT. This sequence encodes CAISAAPGGGKTEAFF.

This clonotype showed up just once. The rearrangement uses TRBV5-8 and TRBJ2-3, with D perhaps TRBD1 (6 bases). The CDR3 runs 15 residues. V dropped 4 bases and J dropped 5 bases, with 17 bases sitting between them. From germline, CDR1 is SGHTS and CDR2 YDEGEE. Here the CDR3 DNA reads TGTGCCAGCAGCCAGGGGAACAGAGTCGGAGATACGCAGTATTTT. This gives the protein CASSQGNRVGDTQYF. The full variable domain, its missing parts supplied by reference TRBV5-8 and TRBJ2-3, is EAGVTQSPTHLIKTRGQQATLRCSPISGHTSVYWYQQALGLGLQFLLWYDEGEERNRGNFPPRFSGRQFPNYSSELNVNALELEDSALYLCASSQGNRVGDTQYFGPGTRLTVL.

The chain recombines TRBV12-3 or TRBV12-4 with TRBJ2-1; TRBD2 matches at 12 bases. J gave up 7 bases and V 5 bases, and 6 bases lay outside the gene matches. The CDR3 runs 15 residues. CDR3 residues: CASSPTSGRRNEQFF. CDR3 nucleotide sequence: TGTGCCAGCAGTCCCACTAGCGGGAGGAGGAATGAGCAGTTCTTC.

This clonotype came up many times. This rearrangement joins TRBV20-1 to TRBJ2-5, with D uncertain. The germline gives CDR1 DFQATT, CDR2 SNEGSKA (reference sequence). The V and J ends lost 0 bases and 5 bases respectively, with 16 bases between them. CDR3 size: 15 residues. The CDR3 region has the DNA TGCAGTGCTAGAGAAGCGTCTGGTATTTGGGAGACCCAGTACTTC. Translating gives CSAREASGIWETQYF.

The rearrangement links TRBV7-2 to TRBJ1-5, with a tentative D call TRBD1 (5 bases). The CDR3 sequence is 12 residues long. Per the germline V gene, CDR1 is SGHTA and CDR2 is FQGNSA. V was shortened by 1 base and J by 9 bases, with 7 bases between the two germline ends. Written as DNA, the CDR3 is TGTGCCAGCAGCTTAGGGGGGAGGCCCCAGCATTTT. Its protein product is CASSLGGRPQHF.

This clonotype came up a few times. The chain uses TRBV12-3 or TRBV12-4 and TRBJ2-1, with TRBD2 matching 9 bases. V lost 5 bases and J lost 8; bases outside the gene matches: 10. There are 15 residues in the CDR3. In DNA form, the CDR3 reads TGTGCCAGCAGTCGTAGCGGGGGCACCTTAGATGAGCAGTTCTTC. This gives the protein CASSRSGGTLDEQFF.

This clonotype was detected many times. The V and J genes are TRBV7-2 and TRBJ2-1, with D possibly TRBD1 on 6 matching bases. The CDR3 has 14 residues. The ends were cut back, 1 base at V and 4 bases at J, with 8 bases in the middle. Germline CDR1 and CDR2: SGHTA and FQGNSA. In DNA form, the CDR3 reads TGTGCCAGCAGCTTAGGAGGACAGTACAATGAGCAGTTCTTC. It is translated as CASSLGGQYNEQFF.

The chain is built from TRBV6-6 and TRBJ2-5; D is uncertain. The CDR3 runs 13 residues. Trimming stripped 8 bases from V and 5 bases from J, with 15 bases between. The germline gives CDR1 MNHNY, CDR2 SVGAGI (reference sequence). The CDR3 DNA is TGTGCCAGCGCCCACGGACCCGGGGAGACCCAGTACTTC. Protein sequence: CASAHGPGETQYF.

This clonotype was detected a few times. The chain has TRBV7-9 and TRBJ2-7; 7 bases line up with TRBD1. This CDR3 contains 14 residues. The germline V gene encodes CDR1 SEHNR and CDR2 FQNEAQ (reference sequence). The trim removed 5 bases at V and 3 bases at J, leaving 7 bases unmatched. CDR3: CASSPEGQNYEQYF. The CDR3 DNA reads TGTGCCAGCAGCCCAGAGGGACAGAACTACGAGCAGTACTTC.

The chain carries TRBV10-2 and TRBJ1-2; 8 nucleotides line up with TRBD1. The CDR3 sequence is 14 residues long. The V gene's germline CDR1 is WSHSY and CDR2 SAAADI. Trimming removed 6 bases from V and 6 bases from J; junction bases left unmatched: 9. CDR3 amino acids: CASSAGGWQDGYTF. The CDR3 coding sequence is TGCGCCAGCAGCGCAGGGGGCTGGCAGGATGGCTACACCTTC.

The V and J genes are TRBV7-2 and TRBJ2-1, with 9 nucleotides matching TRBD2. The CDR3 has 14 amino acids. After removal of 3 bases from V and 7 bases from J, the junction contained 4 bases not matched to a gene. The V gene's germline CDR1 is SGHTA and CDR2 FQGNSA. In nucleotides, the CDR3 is TGTGCCAGCAGCTTGCTAGCGGGGTTTAATGAGCAGTTCTTC. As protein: CASSLLAGFNEQFF.